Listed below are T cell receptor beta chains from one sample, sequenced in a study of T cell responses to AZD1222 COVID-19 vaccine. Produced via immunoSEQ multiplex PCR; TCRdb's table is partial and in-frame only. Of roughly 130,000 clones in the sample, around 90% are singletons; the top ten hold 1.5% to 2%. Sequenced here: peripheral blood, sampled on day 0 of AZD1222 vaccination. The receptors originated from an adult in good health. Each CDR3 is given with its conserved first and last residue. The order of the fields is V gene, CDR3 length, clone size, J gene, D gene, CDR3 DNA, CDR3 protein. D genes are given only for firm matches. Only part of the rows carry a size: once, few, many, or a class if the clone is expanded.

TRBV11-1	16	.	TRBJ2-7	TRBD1	TGTGCCAGCAGCTTAGGACGGACAGGGGCTTCCCACGAGCAGTACTTC	CASSLGRTGASHEQYF
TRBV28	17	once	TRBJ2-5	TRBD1	TGTGCCAGCAGTCCACCTGTCGGGACAGGGGGCCGAGAGACCCAGTACTTC	CASSPPVGTGGRETQYF
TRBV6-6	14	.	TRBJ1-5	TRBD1	TGTGCCAGCACCCGACAGGGGGGGCTGGAGCCCCAGCATTTT	CASTRQGGLEPQHF
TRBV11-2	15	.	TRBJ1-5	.	TGTGCCAGCAGCTTAACTAGCGGGGGTAATCAGCCCCAGCATTTT	CASSLTSGGNQPQHF
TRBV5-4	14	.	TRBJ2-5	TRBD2	TGTGCCAGCAGCTCTAGCGGGGGGAAAGAGACCCAGTACTTC	CASSSSGGKETQYF
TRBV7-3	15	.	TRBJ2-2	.	TGTGCCAGCAGCGCAGGCCCCCAGGGGACCGGGGAGCTGTTTTTT	CASSAGPQGTGELFF
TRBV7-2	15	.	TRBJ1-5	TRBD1	TGTGCCAGCAGCTTAGAGCTCAGGGGGTCTCAGCCCCAGCATTTT	CASSLELRGSQPQHF
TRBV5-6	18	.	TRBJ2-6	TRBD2	TGTGCCAGCACCCCATCGAAGGGGAGGGGATCTGGGGCCAACGTCCTGACTTTC	CASTPSKGRGSGANVLTF
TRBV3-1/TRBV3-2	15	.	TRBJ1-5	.	TGTGCCAGCAGCCAACAGGGTTCAGGCAATCAGCCCCAGCATTTT	CASSQQGSGNQPQHF
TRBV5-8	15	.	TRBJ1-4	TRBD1	TGTGCCAGCAGCGTGGGACAGACTATGGATGAAAAACTGTTTTTT	CASSVGQTMDEKLFF